The T cell receptor beta chain under discussion was sequenced for a study of blood T cell repertoires in COVID-19 (dated by TCRdb to 2019 to 2021). About the full investigation: Recovered participants in ImmuneRACE Cohort 3 were defined as having two consecutive negative NP/OP PCR tests, clearance from a healthcare professional, or resolution of symptoms. The repertoires were released in a freely available public database intended as a resource for research on the immune response to SARS-CoV-2. Collaborator samples came from the United States, Italy and Spain and covered acute and convalescent phases of COVID-19. Sample metadata almost always included a de-identified subject ID, COVID-19 status, age in years and sex. The samples were drawn from the first 160 participants of the ongoing ImmuneRACE study and from roughly 1,300 subjects provided by 6 global collaborators. The prospective study material was composed of cDNA or gDNA derived from T cells, B-cell-depleted T cells, or PBMCs. Subjects who had been exposed to COVID-19, were actively infected with it, or had recovered from it provided the deeply sampled blood TCRbeta repertoires that made up the dataset. Where available, HLA class I and class II types were taken from metadata supplied by the sample provider and were not determined by assay-based typing. Here is what the overall study found, with its caveats: Clinical and demographic metadata were provided uncurated, with the amount varying by source and participant.

TCRbeta CDR3 regions were amplified from genomic DNA using the immunoSEQ Assay, a bias-controlled multiplex PCR. The published analysis was carried out like this. The number of nucleated cells in each sample was estimated by amplification of reference gene primers within the assay. To quantify the absolute abundance of each unique TCRbeta CDR3 rearrangement, sequence reads were collapsed and filtered. For each sample, productive Simpson clonality was calculated as the square root of Simpson's diversity index over productive rearrangements. TCRdb stores this immuneACCESS table with in-frame sequences only. Part of the clones is absent; in the studies checked, under half of the shortfall reflects unresolved V genes, and no reason is known for the rest. V, J and clone size derive from that table, while D and trimming were established from the DNA sequence. The sample records under 200,000 clones, about 85% of which are singletons. The ten largest account for about 26% of the sample.

In the prospective study, participants were roughly 18 to 89 years old, resided in about two dozen geographic areas of the United States, and were enrolled through a virtual design. In the prospective study, participants were assigned to cohorts based on the clinical history participants reported in a screening survey and a study questionnaire. In the prospective study, whole blood, serum and a nasopharyngeal or oropharyngeal swab were collected from each participant by mobile phlebotomists. Participants in the prospective study had the option to provide additional blood draws and questionnaires over a roughly two-month period. Before DNA extraction, prospective study blood samples were shipped either frozen or at room temperature. CDR1 and CDR2, looked up from the germline V gene (reference sequence), are PRHDT and FYEKMQ. There are 14 amino acids in the CDR3, from cysteine to phenylalanine inclusive. Here the CDR3 DNA is all that survives: 42 bases in frame from base 1. V and J are truncated by 4 bases and 10 bases respectively, leaving an intervening sequence of 19 bases.

For this clone: Its antigen target is currently unknown. No base-level quality is on record; no much larger clone is a single base apart.

This TCR derives from a woman between 35 and 50 years old in a cohort exposed to, infected with or recovered from COVID-19 (not recorded which). Specimen: PBMCs or T cells enriched from blood (not recorded which). Rearrangement joined TRBV13 to TRBJ1-1; the D gene remains uncertain. The bases are TGTGCCAGCAGCTCCGTTGGTGGAAACGCGGGAGCTTTCTTT. This codes for CASSSVGGNAGAFF.